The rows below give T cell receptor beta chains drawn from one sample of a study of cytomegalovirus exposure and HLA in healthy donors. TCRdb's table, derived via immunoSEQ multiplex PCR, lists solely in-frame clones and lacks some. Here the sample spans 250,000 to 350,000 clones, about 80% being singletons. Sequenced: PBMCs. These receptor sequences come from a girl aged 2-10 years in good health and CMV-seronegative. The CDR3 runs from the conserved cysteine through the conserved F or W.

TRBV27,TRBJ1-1,CASSFRGRPNTEAFF
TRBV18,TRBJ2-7,CASSPKVQGRHYEQYF
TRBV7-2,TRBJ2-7,CASSSSSYEQYF
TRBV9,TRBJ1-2,CASSPPQFTVYGYTF
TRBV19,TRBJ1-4,CASSIRPPRSEKLFF
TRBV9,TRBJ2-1,CASSVGGSGSNEQFF
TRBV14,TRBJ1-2,CASSQSGWRGYTF
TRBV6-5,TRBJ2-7,CASTASRSYEQYF
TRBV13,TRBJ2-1,CASSSAGGYYNEQFF
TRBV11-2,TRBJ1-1,CASRHMNTEAFF
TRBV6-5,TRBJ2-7,CASRPGLAGYEQYF
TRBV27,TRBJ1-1,CASSLRTGDTEAFF
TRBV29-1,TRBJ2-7,CSVEADGRKYEQYF
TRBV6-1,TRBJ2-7,CASRLEGEGYYEQYF
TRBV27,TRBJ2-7,CASSYLAGGDYEQYF
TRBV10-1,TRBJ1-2,CASTNKEAVSLSNYGYTF
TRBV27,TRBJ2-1,CASHRDLGSSYNEQFF
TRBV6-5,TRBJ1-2,CAITGTGPYYGYTF
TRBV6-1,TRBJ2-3,CASRSNPYTDTQYF
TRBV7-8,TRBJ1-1,CASSLQGLPTEAFF
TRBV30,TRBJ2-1,CAWSSLSATGKNEQFF
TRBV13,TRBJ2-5,CASSSRLAGETQYF
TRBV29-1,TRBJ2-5,CSVQGLGEETQYF
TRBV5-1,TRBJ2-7,CASSTLQGYDEQYF
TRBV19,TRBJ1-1,CASTFGQFMNTEAFF
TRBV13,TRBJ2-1,CASRWGGGGLNEQFF
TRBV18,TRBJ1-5,CASSPRYSNQPQHF
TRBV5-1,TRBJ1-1,CASSSYGGMKAFF
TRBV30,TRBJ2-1,CAWTYSGLVFYNEQFF
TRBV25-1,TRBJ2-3,CASSELTGFGTGTQYF
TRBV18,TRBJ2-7,CASSPVDSSSYEQYF
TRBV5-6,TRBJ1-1,CASSLLTTEAFF
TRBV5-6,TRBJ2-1,CASSLVSGDNEQFF
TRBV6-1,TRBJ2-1,CASSPSGGAYNEQFF
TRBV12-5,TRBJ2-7,CASGLSWTGGFEQYF
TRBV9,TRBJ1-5,CASSVGQGRDQPQHF
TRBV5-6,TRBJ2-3,CASSLDLGGNTDTQYF